What follows describes a single T cell receptor beta chain. Its antigen has not been determined. The sample holds no much larger clone one base away, and base qualities are not on file. The data were obtained in a study of technical replicates of blood from a handful of donors (dated by TCRdb to 2016 to 2017). Per the germline V gene, SGHVS is the CDR1 and FQNEAQ is the CDR2. V trim: 5 bases; J trim: 4 bases; unmatched bases: 8. The CDR3 covers 15 residues, taking in both the cysteine and the phenylalanine. Left in the record is the CDR3 DNA by itself, 45 bases read in frame from the first base. The library was produced with the immunoSEQ multiplex PCR assay. The table comes from immuneACCESS by way of TCRdb, which keeps in-frame sequences with V and J called. Part of the clones is missing from these tables; in studies checked, under half for an unresolved V gene and the rest for unknown reasons. The sample contains about 74,000 clones, approximately 95% of them found a single time. The ten largest clonotypes hold 0.25% of the sample.

The sequencing input was T cells isolated from PBMCs. This receptor chain uses TRBV7-8 and TRBJ2-7, with 10 middle bases fitting TRBD1. This TCR was recovered from a human donor in good health. Read as DNA, the sequence is TGTGCCAGCAGCCATACGGACAGGGGGGATTACGAGCAGTACTTC. This yields the protein CASSHTDRGDYEQYF.